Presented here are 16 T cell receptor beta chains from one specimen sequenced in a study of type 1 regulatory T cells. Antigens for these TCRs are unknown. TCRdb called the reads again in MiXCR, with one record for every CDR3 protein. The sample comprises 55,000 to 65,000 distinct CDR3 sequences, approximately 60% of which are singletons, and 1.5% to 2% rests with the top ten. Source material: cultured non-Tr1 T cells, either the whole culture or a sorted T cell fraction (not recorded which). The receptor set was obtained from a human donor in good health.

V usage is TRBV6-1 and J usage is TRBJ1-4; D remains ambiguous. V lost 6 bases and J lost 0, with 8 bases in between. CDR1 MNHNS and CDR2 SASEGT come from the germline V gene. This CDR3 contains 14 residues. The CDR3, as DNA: TGTGCCAGCAGCGGATTTACAACTAATGAAAAACTGTTTTTT. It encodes CASSGFTTNEKLFF.

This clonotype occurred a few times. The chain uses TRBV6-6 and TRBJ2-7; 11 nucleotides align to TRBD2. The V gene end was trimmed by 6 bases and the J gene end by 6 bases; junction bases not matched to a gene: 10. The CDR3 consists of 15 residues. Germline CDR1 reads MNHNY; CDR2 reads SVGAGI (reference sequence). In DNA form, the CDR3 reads TGTGCCAGCAGGAATTTAGCGGGAGGGCCAGCCGAGCAGTACTTC. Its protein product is CASRNLAGGPAEQYF.

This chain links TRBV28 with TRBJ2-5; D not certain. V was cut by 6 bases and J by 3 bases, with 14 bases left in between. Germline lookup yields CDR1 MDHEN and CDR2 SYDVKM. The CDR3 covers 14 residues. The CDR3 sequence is CASSGYRRKETQYF. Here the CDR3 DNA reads TGTGCCAGCAGCGGTTATCGTCGGAAAGAGACCCAGTACTTC.

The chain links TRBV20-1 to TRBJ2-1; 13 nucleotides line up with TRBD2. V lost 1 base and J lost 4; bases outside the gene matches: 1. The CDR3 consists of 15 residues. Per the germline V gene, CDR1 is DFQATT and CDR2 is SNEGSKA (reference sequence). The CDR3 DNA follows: TGCAGTGCTAGAGCGGGACTAGCGGGGTACAATGAGCAGTTCTTC. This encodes CSARAGLAGYNEQFF.

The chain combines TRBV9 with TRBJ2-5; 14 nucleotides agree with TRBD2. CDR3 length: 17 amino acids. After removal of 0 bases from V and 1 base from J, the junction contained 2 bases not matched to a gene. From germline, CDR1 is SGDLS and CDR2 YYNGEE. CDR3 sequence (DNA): TGTGCCAGCAGCGTAGGGGGGACTAGCGGGGGCCAAGAGACCCAGTACTTC. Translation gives CASSVGGTSGGQETQYF.

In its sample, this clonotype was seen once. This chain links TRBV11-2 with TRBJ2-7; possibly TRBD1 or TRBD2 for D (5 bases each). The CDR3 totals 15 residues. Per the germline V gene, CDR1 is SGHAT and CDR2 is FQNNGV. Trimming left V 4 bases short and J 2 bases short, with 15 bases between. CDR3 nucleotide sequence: TGTGCCAGCAGCTCCCTTGCCGGGGCGACCTACGAGCAGTACTTC. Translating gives CASSSLAGATYEQYF.

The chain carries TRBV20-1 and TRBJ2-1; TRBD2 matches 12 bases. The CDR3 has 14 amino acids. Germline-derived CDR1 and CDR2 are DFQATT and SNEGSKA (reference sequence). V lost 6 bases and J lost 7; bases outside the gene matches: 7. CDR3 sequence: CSASKLAGGNEQFF. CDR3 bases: TGCAGTGCGTCCAAACTAGCGGGAGGAAATGAGCAGTTCTTC.

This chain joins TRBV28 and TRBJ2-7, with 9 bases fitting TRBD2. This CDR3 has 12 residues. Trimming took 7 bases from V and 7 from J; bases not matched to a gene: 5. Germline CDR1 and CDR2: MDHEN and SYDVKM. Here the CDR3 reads CASIAGGGEQYF. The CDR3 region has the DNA TGTGCCAGCATCGCGGGAGGGGGAGAGCAGTACTTC. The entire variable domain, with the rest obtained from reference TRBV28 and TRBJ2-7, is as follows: DVKVTQSSRYLVKRTGEKVFLECVQDMDHENMFWYRQDPGLGLRLIYFSYDVKMKEKGDIPEGYSVSREKKERFSLILESASTNQTSMYLCASIAGGGEQYFGPGTRLTVT.

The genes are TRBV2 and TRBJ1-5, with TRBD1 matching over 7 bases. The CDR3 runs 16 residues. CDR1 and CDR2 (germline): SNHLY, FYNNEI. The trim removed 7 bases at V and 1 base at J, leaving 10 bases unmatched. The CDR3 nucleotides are TGTGCCAGCAATTCCCGACAGGGTGGAAGCAATCAGCCCCAGCATTTT. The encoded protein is CASNSRQGGSNQPQHF.

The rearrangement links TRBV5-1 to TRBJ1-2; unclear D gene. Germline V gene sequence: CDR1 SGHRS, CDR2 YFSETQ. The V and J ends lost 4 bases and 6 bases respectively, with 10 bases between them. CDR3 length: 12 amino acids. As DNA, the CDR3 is TGCGCCAGCAGCCCTAACATGGATGGCTACACCTTC. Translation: CASSPNMDGYTF.

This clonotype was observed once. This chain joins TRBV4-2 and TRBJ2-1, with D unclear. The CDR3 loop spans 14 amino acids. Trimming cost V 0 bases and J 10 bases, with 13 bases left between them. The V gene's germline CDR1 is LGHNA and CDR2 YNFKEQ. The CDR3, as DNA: TGTGCCAGCAGCCAAGATCAGACCGTCCGCGAGCAGTTCTTC. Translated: CASSQDQTVREQFF.

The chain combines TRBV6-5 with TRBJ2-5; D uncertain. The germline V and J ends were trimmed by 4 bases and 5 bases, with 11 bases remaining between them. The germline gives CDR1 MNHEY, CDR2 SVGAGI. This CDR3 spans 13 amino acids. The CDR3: CASSLNYGETQYF. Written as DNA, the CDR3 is TGTGCCAGCAGTTTGAATTATGGGGAGACCCAGTACTTC.

CDR3 protein: CASNRGSGNTIYF. The CDR3 nucleotides are TGTGCCAGCAATCGGGGCTCTGGAAACACCATATATTTT. V is TRBV2 and J is TRBJ1-3; D unclear. The CDR3 runs 13 residues. Trimming stripped 7 bases from V and 0 bases from J, with 7 bases between. Germline lookup yields CDR1 SNHLY and CDR2 FYNNEI.

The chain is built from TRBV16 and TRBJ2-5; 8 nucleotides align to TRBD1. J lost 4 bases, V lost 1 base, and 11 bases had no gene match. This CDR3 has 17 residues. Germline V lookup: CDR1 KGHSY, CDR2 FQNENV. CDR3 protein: CASSQLRPGQGGETQYF. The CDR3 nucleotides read TGTGCCAGCAGCCAATTAAGGCCCGGACAGGGTGGAGAGACCCAGTACTTC.

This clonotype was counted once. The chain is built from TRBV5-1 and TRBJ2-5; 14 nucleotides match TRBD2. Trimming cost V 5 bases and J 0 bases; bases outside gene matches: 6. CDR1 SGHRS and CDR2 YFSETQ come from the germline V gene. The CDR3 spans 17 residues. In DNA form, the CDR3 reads TGCGCCAGCAGTGGACTAGCGGGAGGACGGGACCAAGAGACCCAGTACTTC. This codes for CASSGLAGGRDQETQYF.

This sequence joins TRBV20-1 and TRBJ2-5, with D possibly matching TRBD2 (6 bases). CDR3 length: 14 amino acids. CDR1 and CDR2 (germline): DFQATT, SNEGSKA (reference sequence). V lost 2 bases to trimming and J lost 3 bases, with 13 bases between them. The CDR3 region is CSARRGGKKETQYF. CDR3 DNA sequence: TGCAGTGCTAGACGCGGCGGGAAAAAAGAGACCCAGTACTTC.